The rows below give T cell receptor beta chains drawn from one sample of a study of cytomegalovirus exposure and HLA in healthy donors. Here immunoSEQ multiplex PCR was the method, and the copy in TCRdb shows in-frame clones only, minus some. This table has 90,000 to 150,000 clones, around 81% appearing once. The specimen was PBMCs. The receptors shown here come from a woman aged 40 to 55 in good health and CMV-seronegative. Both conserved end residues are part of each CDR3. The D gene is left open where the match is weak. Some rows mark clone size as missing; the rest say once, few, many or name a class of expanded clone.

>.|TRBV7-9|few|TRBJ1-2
TGTGCCAGCAGCCTCAGGTTAGGCTATGGCTACACCTTC
CASSLRLGYGYTF
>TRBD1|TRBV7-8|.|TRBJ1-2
TGTGCCAGCAGCTTGACAGGGGGGGGCGGCTACACCTTC
CASSLTGGGGYTF
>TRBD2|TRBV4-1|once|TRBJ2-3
TGCGCCAGCAGCCAAGAAGACACTAGCGGGAGCTGTTGTCGGACAGATACGCAGTATTTT
CASSQEDTSGSCCRTDTQYF
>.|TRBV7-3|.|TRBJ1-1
TGTGCCAGCAGCTACGACATCGACACTGAAGCTTTCTTT
CASSYDIDTEAFF
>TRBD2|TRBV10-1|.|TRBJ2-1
TGCGCCAGCAGTGACCTAGCGGGGGGCCAATACAATGAGCAGTTCTTC
CASSDLAGGQYNEQFF
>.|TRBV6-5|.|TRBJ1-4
TGTGCCAGCAGTTACTCTAGCGGGAGGGGGGAAAAACTGTTTTTT
CASSYSSGRGEKLFF
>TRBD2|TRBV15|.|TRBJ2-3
TGTGCCACCAGCAGATCTAGCGGGAGGACAGATACGCAGTATTTT
CATSRSSGRTDTQYF
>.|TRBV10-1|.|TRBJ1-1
TGCGCCAGCAGTGAGTCGTCAGGGGTTGAAGCTTTCTTT
CASSESSGVEAFF
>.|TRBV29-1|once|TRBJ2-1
TGCAGCGCCCAGATTAATGAGCAGTTCTTC
CSAQINEQFF
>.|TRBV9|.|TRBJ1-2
TGTGCCAGCAGCGTAGAGGCAGGGTTTGGCTACACCTTC
CASSVEAGFGYTF
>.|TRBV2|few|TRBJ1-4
TGTGCCGGAACAGGCCGACCCAATGAAAAACTGTTTTTT
CAGTGRPNEKLFF
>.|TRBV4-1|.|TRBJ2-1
TGCGCCAGCAGCCAATCCCCTTCTGCAGTCTACAATGAGCAGTTCTTC
CASSQSPSAVYNEQFF
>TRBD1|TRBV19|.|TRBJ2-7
TGTGCCAGTAGTATCGGACAGGCGTTGTCCTACGAGCAGTACTTC
CASSIGQALSYEQYF
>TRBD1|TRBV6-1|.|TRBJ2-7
TGTGCCAGCAGCTCACAGGGGACCAACGAGCAGTACTTC
CASSSQGTNEQYF
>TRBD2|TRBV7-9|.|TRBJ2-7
TGTGCCAGCAGCTTCGGGGGGAGCTCCTACGAGCAGTACTTC
CASSFGGSSYEQYF
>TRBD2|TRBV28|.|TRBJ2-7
TGTGCCTCGGGACTAGCGGGGGGGTACGAGCAGTACTTC
CASGLAGGYEQYF
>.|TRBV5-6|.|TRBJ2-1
TGTGCCAGCAGCGTGGACTACCTTGAGCAGTTCTTC
CASSVDYLEQFF
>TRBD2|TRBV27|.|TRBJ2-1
TGTGCCAGCAGTTTACTGAATGGCGGGAGTGTCTATGAGCAGTTCTTC
CASSLLNGGSVYEQFF
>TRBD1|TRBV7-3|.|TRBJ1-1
TGTGCCAGCAGCGCCGGACAGGGGAGGATGGCTTTCTTT
CASSAGQGRMAFF
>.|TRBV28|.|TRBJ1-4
TGTGCCAGCAGTTTATCCGCCCCGGGAAAACTGTTTTTT
CASSLSAPGKLFF
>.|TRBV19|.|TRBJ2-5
TGTGCCAGTAGTGCCTTGACTAGGGGGGGCCAAGAGACCCAGTACTTC
CASSALTRGGQETQYF
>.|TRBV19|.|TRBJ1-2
TGTGCCAGTAGTATCGGAGGGGAAGTATATGGCTACACCTTC
CASSIGGEVYGYTF
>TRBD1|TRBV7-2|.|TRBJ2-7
TGTGCCAGCATCAAGCGGACAGGGGGCTCCTACGAGCAGTACTTC
CASIKRTGGSYEQYF
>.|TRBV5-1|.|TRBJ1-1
TGCGCCAGCAGCTTGGAAGGGGGACGGGTTATAACTGAAGCTTTCTTT
CASSLEGGRVITEAFF
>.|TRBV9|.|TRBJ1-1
TGTGCCAGCAGCGCACCCTTAACAGGCATGAACACTGAAGCTTTCTTT
CASSAPLTGMNTEAFF
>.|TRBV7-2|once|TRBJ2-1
TGTGCCAGCAGCCAGAATGGTGGGAGTTTATATGAGCAGTTCTTC
CASSQNGGSLYEQFF
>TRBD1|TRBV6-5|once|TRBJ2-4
TGTGCCAGCAGTCGCACAGGGGGAAACATTCAGTACTTC
CASSRTGGNIQYF
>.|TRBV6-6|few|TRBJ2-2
TGTGCCAGCAGATTACAAAGCACCGGGGAGCTGTTTTTT
CASRLQSTGELFF
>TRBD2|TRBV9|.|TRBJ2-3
TGTGCCAGCAGCGTAGTCAATAGCGGGGGGGATACGCAGTATTTT
CASSVVNSGGDTQYF
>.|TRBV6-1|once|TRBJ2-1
TGTGCCAGCAGGAGCTCCTACAATGAGCAGTTCTTC
CASRSSYNEQFF
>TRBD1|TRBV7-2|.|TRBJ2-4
TGTGCCAGCAGCAGCCGGGACAGGGGGCCAAACATTCAGTACTTC
CASSSRDRGPNIQYF
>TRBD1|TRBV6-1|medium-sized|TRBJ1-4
TGTGCCAGCAGCCTGGGACAGGGGAACGAAAAACTGTTTTTT
CASSLGQGNEKLFF
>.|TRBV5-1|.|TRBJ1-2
TGCGCCAGCAGCTCGCAACCCCAGAATGGCTACACCTTC
CASSSQPQNGYTF
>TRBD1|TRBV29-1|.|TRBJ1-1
TGCAGCGCCGAGGGGGCAGGGAACACTGAAGCTTTCTTT
CSAEGAGNTEAFF
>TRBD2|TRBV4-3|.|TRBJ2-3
TGCGCCAGCAGCCAATCCGCCGGGGGGAGTGGTGGTCGGACAGATACGCAGTATTTT
CASSQSAGGSGGRTDTQYF
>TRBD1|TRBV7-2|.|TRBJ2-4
TGTGCCAGCAGCAACAGGACAGGGGGCAGGGACAAAAACATTCAGTACTTC
CASSNRTGGRDKNIQYF
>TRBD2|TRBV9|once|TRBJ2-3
TGTGCCAGCAGCACTAGGGCCGGGACTAGCGGGAGTGGAGGCACAGATACGCAGTATTTT
CASSTRAGTSGSGGTDTQYF
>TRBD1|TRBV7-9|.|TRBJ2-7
TGTGCCAGCAGCTTACGGGACAGGGGGCACGAGCAGTACTTC
CASSLRDRGHEQYF
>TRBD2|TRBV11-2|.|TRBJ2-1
TGTGCCAGCAGCTTAGGGAATAGCGGGAGGGCCAACAATGAGCAGTTCTTC
CASSLGNSGRANNEQFF
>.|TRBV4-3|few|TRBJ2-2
TGCGCCAGCAGCCAAGGGACTGGGGGGACCGGGGAGCTGTTTTTT
CASSQGTGGTGELFF
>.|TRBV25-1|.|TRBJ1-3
TGTGCCAGCGGAGGTGTAGGAAACACCATATATTTT
CASGGVGNTIYF
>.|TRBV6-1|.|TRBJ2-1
TGTGCCAGCAGTTTTAGCGGAAGCTCCTACAATGAGCAGTTCTTC
CASSFSGSSYNEQFF
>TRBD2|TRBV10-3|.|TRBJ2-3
TGTGCCATCAGTGAATTATGGGCTAGCGGGGGAGCTAGCACAGATACGCAGTATTTT
CAISELWASGGASTDTQYF
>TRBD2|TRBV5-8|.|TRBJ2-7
TGTGCCAGCACCCTGGGAACTAGCGGGAGGAACGAGCAGTACTTC
CASTLGTSGRNEQYF
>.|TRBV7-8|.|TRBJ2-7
TGTGCCAGCAGCTTAGGCCCACAGGGTTCCTACGAGCAGTACTTC
CASSLGPQGSYEQYF
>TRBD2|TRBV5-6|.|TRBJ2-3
TGTGCCAGCAGCTTGTATGCGGGAGGGTCCGATACGCAGTATTTT
CASSLYAGGSDTQYF
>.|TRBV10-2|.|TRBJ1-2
TGCGCCAGCAAATCCCCGGGGTTAGCTAACTATGGCTACACCTTC
CASKSPGLANYGYTF
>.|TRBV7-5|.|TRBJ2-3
TGTGCCAGAAGCTTAGGGGGAGGGGGCACAGATACGCAGTATTTT
CARSLGGGGTDTQYF
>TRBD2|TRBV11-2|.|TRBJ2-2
TGTGCCAGCAGCACACTAGCGGGGAACACCGGGGAGCTGTTTTTT
CASSTLAGNTGELFF
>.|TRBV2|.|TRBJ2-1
TGTGCCAGCAGTGACGTCGGTTACAATGAGCAGTTCTTC
CASSDVGYNEQFF
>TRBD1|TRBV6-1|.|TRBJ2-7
TGTGCCAGCCGTGGGGCGCCCGGACAGGGGAGGTACGAGCAGTACTTC
CASRGAPGQGRYEQYF
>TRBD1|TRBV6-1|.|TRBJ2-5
TGTGCCAGCAGGACAGGGGTGATCCAAGAGACCCAGTACTTC
CASRTGVIQETQYF
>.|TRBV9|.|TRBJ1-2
TGTGCCAGCAGCGTTCCCACTCGTGGCTACACCTTC
CASSVPTRGYTF
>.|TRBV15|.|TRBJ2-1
TGTGCCACCAGCAGAGCTCACACGAGGACTTACAATGAGCAGTTCTTC
CATSRAHTRTYNEQFF
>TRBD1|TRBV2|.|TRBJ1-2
TGTGCCAGCAGTCCTCCCGGGACAGGGTCTAACTATGGCTACACCTTC
CASSPPGTGSNYGYTF
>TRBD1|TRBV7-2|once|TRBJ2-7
TGTGCCAGCAGCTACCGGGACAGGGGGGGTTACGAGCAGTACTTC
CASSYRDRGGYEQYF
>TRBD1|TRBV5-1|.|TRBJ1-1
TGCGCCAGCAGCGGCGAGGCAGGGGGGAACACTGAAGCTTTCTTT
CASSGEAGGNTEAFF
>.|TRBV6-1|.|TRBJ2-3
TGTGCCACCGGGAGTCAAACAGATACGCAGTATTTT
CATGSQTDTQYF
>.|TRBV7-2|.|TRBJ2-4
TGTGCCAGCAGCTTTCAGTCGTTAGCCAAAAACATTCAGTACTTC
CASSFQSLAKNIQYF
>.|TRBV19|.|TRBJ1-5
TGTGCCAGTAGTATGGTGACAGTGAGTAGCAATCAGCCCCAGCATTTT
CASSMVTVSSNQPQHF